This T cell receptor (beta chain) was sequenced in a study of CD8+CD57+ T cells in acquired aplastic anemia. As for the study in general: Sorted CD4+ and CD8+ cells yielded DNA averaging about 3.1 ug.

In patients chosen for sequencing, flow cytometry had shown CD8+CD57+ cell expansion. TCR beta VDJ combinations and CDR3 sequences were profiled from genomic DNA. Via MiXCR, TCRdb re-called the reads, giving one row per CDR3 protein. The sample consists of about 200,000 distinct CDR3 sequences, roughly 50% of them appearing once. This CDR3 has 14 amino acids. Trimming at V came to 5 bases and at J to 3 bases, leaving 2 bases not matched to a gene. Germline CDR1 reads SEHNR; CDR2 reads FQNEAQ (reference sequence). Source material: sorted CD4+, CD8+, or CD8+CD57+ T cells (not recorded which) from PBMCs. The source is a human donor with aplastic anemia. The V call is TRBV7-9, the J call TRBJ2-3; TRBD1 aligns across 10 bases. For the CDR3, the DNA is TGTGCCAGCAGCACGGGACAGGGGACAGATACGCAGTATTTT. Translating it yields CASSTGQGTDTQYF.